A selection of T cell receptor beta chains follows, all from one sample in a study of cytomegalovirus exposure and HLA in healthy donors. Method: immunoSEQ multiplex PCR; TCRdb's copy keeps in-frame clones and lacks some. The sample lists about 300,000 clones, about nine tenths seen once, with around 4.2% in the top ten. The sequenced sample consisted of PBMCs. The receptors shown here come from a middle-aged man in good health and CMV-seropositive. Both conserved end residues are part of each CDR3. The D gene is left open where the match is weak. Some rows mark clone size as missing; the rest say once, few, many or name a class of expanded clone.

D gene	V gene	J gene	clone size	CDR3 protein	CDR3 DNA
TRBD1	TRBV27	TRBJ1-1	-	CASSLTTGDTEAFF	TGTGCCAGCAGTTTAACGACAGGGGACACTGAAGCTTTCTTT
TRBD2	TRBV27	TRBJ2-7	-	CASSFFGGISDEQYF	TGTGCCAGCAGTTTTTTCGGGGGGATTTCGGACGAGCAGTACTTC
-	TRBV6-5	TRBJ2-1	-	CASSRGHTSNEQFF	TGTGCCAGCAGTCGGGGACACACTAGTAATGAGCAGTTCTTC
-	TRBV2	TRBJ2-3	few	CASRQGTLVSTDTQYF	TGTGCCAGCAGACAGGGGACTCTAGTATCCACAGATACGCAGTATTTT
-	TRBV25-1	TRBJ1-2	-	CASSSRTDRYTF	TGTGCCAGCAGTTCCCGGACAGATCGCTACACCTTC
TRBD1	TRBV5-6	TRBJ2-2	-	CASSGPGGYTGELFF	TGTGCCAGCAGCGGCCCAGGGGGCTACACCGGGGAGCTGTTTTTT
-	TRBV19	TRBJ2-4	-	CASTGLGRFGIQYF	TGTGCCAGTACAGGGTTGGGTCGGTTCGGCATTCAGTACTTC
-	TRBV9	TRBJ2-1	-	CASSETTPSNEQFF	TGTGCCAGCAGCGAGACTACCCCCTCCAATGAGCAGTTCTTC
TRBD1	TRBV28	TRBJ1-3	-	CASSPRTGSGNTIYF	TGTGCCAGCAGTCCTAGGACAGGGTCAGGAAACACCATATATTTT
TRBD1	TRBV5-4	TRBJ1-3	-	CASTDRAYSGNTIYF	TGTGCCAGCACGGACAGGGCCTACTCTGGAAACACCATATATTTT
-	TRBV9	TRBJ2-1	-	CASSVAGLKEQFF	TGTGCCAGCAGCGTAGCGGGATTAAAGGAGCAGTTCTTC
TRBD1	TRBV11-2	TRBJ1-1	-	CASSLGARGPAFF	TGTGCCAGCAGCTTAGGGGCCAGGGGGCCGGCTTTCTTT
-	TRBV18	TRBJ2-3	-	CASSPLDRMRSTDTQYF	TGTGCCAGCTCACCGCTAGACAGGATGAGAAGCACAGATACGCAGTATTTT
-	TRBV28	TRBJ2-7	-	CASRPPARGEQYF	TGTGCCAGCAGGCCACCGGCTCGGGGCGAGCAGTACTTC
-	TRBV7-9	TRBJ2-3	many	CASSPSRRTSTDTQYF	TGTGCCAGCAGCCCTAGTCGACGAACTAGCACAGATACGCAGTATTTT
TRBD2	TRBV28	TRBJ2-2	-	CASSLAGGPLSGELFF	TGTGCCAGCAGTTTAGCGGGAGGCCCCCTATCCGGGGAGCTGTTTTTT
TRBD1	TRBV19	TRBJ2-2	-	CASSYQGANTGELFF	TGTGCCAGTAGTTATCAGGGGGCAAACACCGGGGAGCTGTTTTTT
TRBD2	TRBV29-1	TRBJ2-7	-	CSVGAREGYEQYF	TGCAGCGTAGGGGCGCGGGAGGGCTACGAGCAGTACTTC
-	TRBV19	TRBJ1-5	-	CASSIGSYSNQPQHF	TGTGCCAGTAGCATAGGGAGTTATAGCAATCAGCCCCAGCATTTT
-	TRBV2	TRBJ1-5	-	CASSYLGGSNQPQHF	TGTGCCAGCAGCTACCTGGGAGGGAGCAATCAGCCCCAGCATTTT
-	TRBV6-1	TRBJ2-7	few	CASSEGGPYEQYF	TGTGCCAGCAGTGAGGGGGGGCCCTACGAGCAGTACTTC
-	TRBV12-2	TRBJ2-1	-	CASRLPRRGKRYNEQFF	TGTGCAAGTCGCTTACCTCGCAGGGGGAAGAGGTACAATGAGCAGTTCTTC
TRBD2	TRBV2	TRBJ2-1	once	CASSAGTSATNEQFF	TGTGCCAGCAGTGCAGGGACTAGCGCAACCAATGAGCAGTTCTTC
TRBD1	TRBV19	TRBJ2-7	-	CASAPGQNYEQYF	TGTGCCAGCGCACCGGGACAGAATTACGAGCAGTACTTC
-	TRBV28	TRBJ2-3	-	CASSSGTDTQYF	TGTGCCAGCTCCTCCGGCACAGATACGCAGTATTTT
-	TRBV7-9	TRBJ2-2	-	CASSRNTGELFF	TGTGCCAGCAGTAGGAACACCGGGGAGCTGTTTTTT
TRBD2	TRBV19	TRBJ2-1	-	CASSIIAGTTENEQFF	TGTGCCAGTAGTATCATAGCGGGAACGACCGAGAATGAGCAGTTCTTC
TRBD2	TRBV19	TRBJ2-1	-	CASSPTSGRTSYNEQFF	TGTGCCAGTAGTCCGACTAGCGGGCGAACGTCCTACAATGAGCAGTTCTTC
TRBD2	TRBV6-5	TRBJ2-1	-	CASSRGGAHYNEQFF	TGTGCCAGCAGCCGGGGGGGGGCCCACTACAATGAGCAGTTCTTC
-	TRBV28	TRBJ1-3	-	CASTKGFSGNTIYF	TGTGCCAGCACGAAGGGGTTTTCTGGAAACACCATATATTTT
TRBD1	TRBV6-5	TRBJ2-5	-	CASSWGQGRMETQYF	TGTGCCAGCAGTTGGGGACAGGGGCGCATGGAGACCCAGTACTTC
TRBD2	TRBV7-9	TRBJ2-5	-	CASSLGLRGETQYF	TGTGCCAGCAGCTTAGGGCTGCGGGGGGAGACCCAGTACTTC
TRBD1	TRBV15	TRBJ1-2	-	CATSRDRAEGAIYGYTF	TGTGCCACCAGCAGAGATAGGGCGGAGGGGGCCATCTATGGCTACACCTTC
TRBD1	TRBV7-8	TRBJ2-7	-	CASSYRTGGAYEQYF	TGTGCCAGCAGCTATCGGACAGGGGGGGCCTACGAGCAGTACTTC
TRBD1	TRBV28	TRBJ2-7	-	CASSLPGQRSYEQYF	TGTGCCAGCAGTTTACCGGGACAGCGCTCCTACGAGCAGTACTTC
TRBD1	TRBV6-5	TRBJ1-2	-	CASSYRDSYNYGYTF	TGTGCCAGCAGTTATAGGGACAGCTATAACTATGGCTACACCTTC
TRBD1	TRBV2	TRBJ1-5	-	CASSEGQGGDQPQHF	TGTGCCAGCAGTGAGGGACAGGGGGGTGATCAGCCCCAGCATTTT
-	TRBV6-1	TRBJ1-1	-	CASKETGPALEAFF	TGTGCCAGCAAGGAAACAGGCCCAGCGCTTGAAGCTTTCTTT
TRBD1	TRBV14	TRBJ2-7	-	CASSQDRDSSYEQYF	TGTGCCAGCAGCCAAGACCGGGACAGTTCCTACGAGCAGTACTTC
TRBD2	TRBV10-1	TRBJ2-5	-	CASSRGLAGQETQYF	TGCGCCAGCAGCAGGGGACTAGCGGGACAAGAGACCCAGTACTTC
-	TRBV9	TRBJ1-2	-	CASSVGAGKYGYTF	TGTGCCAGCAGCGTAGGGGCAGGGAAATATGGCTACACCTTC
-	TRBV4-1	TRBJ2-2	-	CASRPRSGELFF	TGCGCCAGCAGACCGAGGTCCGGGGAGCTGTTTTTT
-	TRBV10-2	TRBJ2-2	-	CASSSEGGTGELFF	TGCGCCAGCAGCTCTGAGGGGGGGACCGGGGAGCTGTTTTTT
-	TRBV4-1	TRBJ2-1	few	CASSQDALARNEQFF	TGCGCCAGCAGCCAAGATGCCCTAGCGAGGAATGAGCAGTTCTTC
TRBD1	TRBV6-5	TRBJ1-2	-	CASSYGQGVDYGYTF	TGTGCCAGCAGTTACGGACAGGGGGTCGACTATGGCTACACCTTC
-	TRBV6-5	TRBJ2-1	-	CASSSGGRAYNEQFF	TGTGCCAGCAGTTCTGGCGGGCGGGCCTACAATGAGCAGTTCTTC
-	TRBV6-6	TRBJ2-7	-	CASSYSRYEQYF	TGTGCCAGCAGTTACTCCCGGTACGAGCAGTACTTC
TRBD1	TRBV27	TRBJ1-5	once	CASSSTGTGVQPQHF	TGTGCCAGCAGTTCGACCGGGACAGGGGTTCAGCCCCAGCATTTT
-	TRBV2	TRBJ2-6	-	CASSPGVGANVLTF	TGTGCCAGCAGTCCAGGGGTTGGGGCCAACGTCCTGACTTTC
TRBD1	TRBV11-2	TRBJ2-1	once	CASSLGRDRIYNEQFF	TGTGCCAGCAGCTTAGGCAGGGACAGGATCTACAATGAGCAGTTCTTC
-	TRBV2	TRBJ2-2	-	CAILTGTHTGELFF	TGTGCCATCCTTACCGGGACACACACCGGGGAGCTGTTTTTT